This record looks at one TCR beta chain sequence and its context. What this receptor recognizes is not known. Base-call qualities are not available, and no considerably larger clone is one nucleotide away. This record belongs to a study of T-cell reconstitution after alpha-beta-depleted transplantation in children (dated by TCRdb to 2015 to 2016). At the level of the whole study: The study quantitatively tracked T-cell immune reconstitution after TCRalphabeta/CD19-depleted allogeneic hematopoietic cell transplantation in children using TCR repertoire profiling.

V is cut by 5 bases and J by 1 base, and the space between the germline ends is 9 bases. The CDR1 and CDR2 encoded by the germline V gene (reference sequence) are SEHNR and FQNEAQ. The CDR3 measures 13 amino acids from cysteine to phenylalanine. The kept DNA is CDR3 alone, 39 bases in frame from the first base. Library prep was done by PCR. Sequencing was performed on an Illumina HiSeq 2500. Molecular barcoding was employed in the preparation of TCR libraries, with unique molecular identifiers being used to normalize TCRbeta repertoire quantification. Using fastp at Q25 and MiXCR, TCRdb reprocessed the public reads and kept productive beta chains. Merged by CDR3 protein, the rows form single entries marked with the most common genes and DNA. The sample table contains around 600,000 distinct CDR3 sequences; only one count was recorded for under 25% of them. The ten largest make up around an eighth of the sample.

The treatment or condition label, read with the paper, signifies: allogeneic hematopoietic cell transplantation with graft depleted of TCRalphabeta T cells and CD19 B cells. The transplant recipients were children given TCRalphabeta/CD19-depleted allogeneic hematopoietic cell grafts. What the research found in general, with its limitations: The apparently early alphabetaT-cell count recovery about two months after transplant was reportedly dependent on only several hundred rapidly expanded clones derived from non-depleted graft cells. In some patients, the high TCRbeta diversity seen at day 60 was put down to recipient T cells and intrathymic progenitors that had survived conditioning. The frequencies of hyperexpanded clones fell over the following months, and after one year, T-cell counts and TCRbeta diversity were mostly attributed to newly produced T cells.

The TCR comes from a boy less than two years old who had a stem cell transplant for acute myeloid leukemia, so the T cells may come from the graft donor. The sequences come from PBMCs, mostly from graft donor cells, collected 360 days after TCRalphabeta/CD19-depleted stem cell transplant. Recombination connected TRBV7-9 to TRBJ2-7; the D gene identity is not certain. The DNA reads TGTGCCAGCAGCACGGGTCGGTCCTACGAGCAGTACTTC. It specifies CASSTGRSYEQYF.